One sample yielded the 30 T cell receptor beta chains listed below, sequenced in a study of immune evolution from preneoplasia to lung adenocarcinoma. Libraries were prepared by immunoSEQ multiplex PCR; TCRdb keeps only in-frame clonotypes and omits some of them. The sample contains under 7,000 clones, 70% to 80% of which appear only once. Material for sequencing was FFPE lung adenocarcinoma in situ tissue. Every receptor here comes from a person aged 60-80 years with lung adenocarcinoma.

This chain uses TRBV5-1 with TRBJ2-3; tentatively, D is TRBD2 (5 bases). V was pared by 4 bases and J by 5 bases, with 17 bases between. The CDR3 runs to 15 residues. Germline-derived CDR1 and CDR2 are SGHRS and YFSETQ. The CDR3 protein is CASSPPPPRGDTQYF. CDR3 nucleotides: TGCGCCAGCAGCCCGCCGCCCCCCCGGGGAGATACGCAGTATTTT. The full variable domain, in which reference TRBV5-1 and TRBJ2-3 provide the parts outside the CDR3, is KAGVTQTPRYLIKTRGQQVTLSCSPISGHRSVSWYQQTPGQGLQFLFEYFSETQRNKGNFPGRFSGRQFSNSRSEMNVSTLELGDSALYLCASSPPPPRGDTQYFGPGTRLTVL.

The rearrangement links TRBV13 to TRBJ2-1; D might be TRBD2 (5 bases). The germline gives CDR1 PRHDT, CDR2 FYEKMQ (reference sequence). The CDR3 is 13 amino acids. The ends were cut back, 2 bases at V and 4 bases at J, with 6 bases in the middle. The CDR3 loop is CASSLTGYNEQFF. CDR3 in DNA: TGTGCCAGCAGCTTAACGGGGTACAATGAGCAGTTCTTC.

The rearrangement links TRBV6-5 to TRBJ2-1; 8 nucleotides line up with TRBD1. The V and J ends lost 2 bases and 3 bases, in that order; junction bases with no gene match: 6. The germline gives CDR1 MNHEY, CDR2 SVGAGI. The CDR3 sequence is 16 residues long. CDR3 sequence reads: CASSYKGQAIYNEQFF. CDR3 nucleotide sequence: TGTGCCAGCAGTTACAAGGGACAGGCGATCTACAATGAGCAGTTCTTC.

This clone was seen once. The chain combines TRBV25-1 with TRBJ1-3; D may be TRBD1 (6 bases). This CDR3 spans 13 amino acids. V lost 4 bases and J lost 4, with 8 bases in between. Germline V gene sequence: CDR1 MGHDK, CDR2 SYGVNS. The CDR3 protein is CASSAGQGNTIYF. The CDR3 bases are TGTGCCAGCAGTGCCGGACAGGGAAACACCATATATTTT.

The CDR3 nucleotides are TGTGCCAGCAGCGACAGGGATCTTGTCAAAAACATTCAGTACTTC. As protein: CASSDRDLVKNIQYF. The genes are TRBV5-4 and TRBJ2-4, with 7 bases identical to TRBD1. V gave up 4 bases and J gave up 3 bases; unmatched junction bases: 7. The V gene's germline CDR1 is SGHNT and CDR2 YYREEE (reference sequence). The CDR3 loop spans 15 amino acids. The full variable domain, with the rest looked up from reference TRBV5-4 and TRBJ2-4, is ETGVTQSPTHLIKTRGQQVTLRCSSQSGHNTVSWYQQALGQGPQFIFQYYREEENGRGNFPPRFSGLQFPNYSSELNVNALELDDSALYLCASSDRDLVKNIQYFGAGTRLSVL.

The V and J genes are TRBV5-6 and TRBJ2-7; the D gene is possibly TRBD1 (5 bases). Germline loops: CDR1 SGHDT, CDR2 YYEEEE. The V gene lost 3 bases and the J gene lost 4 bases, with 14 bases spanning the gap. This CDR3 spans 14 amino acids. This CDR3 reads CASSSLGQEYEQYF. CDR3 coding DNA: TGTGCCAGCAGCTCATTGGGGCAGGAGTACGAGCAGTACTTC. Together with reference TRBV5-6 and TRBJ2-7, the CDR3 gives the full variable domain: DAGVTQSPTHLIKTRGQQVTLRCSPKSGHDTVSWYQQALGQGPQFIFQYYEEEERQRGNFPDRFSGHQFPNYSSELNVNALLLGDSALYLCASSSLGQEYEQYFGPGTRLTVT.

This chain joins TRBV28 and TRBJ2-1; 10 bases agree with TRBD2. Germline V CDR1 and CDR2: MDHEN, SYDVKM. J gave up 6 bases and V 2 bases, and 4 bases lay outside the gene matches. The CDR3 is made up of 15 amino acids. In DNA form, the CDR3 reads TGTGCCAGCAGTTTAGTCAGCGGGGGGGGCAATGAGCAGTTCTTC. It encodes CASSLVSGGGNEQFF. The full variable domain, with the rest looked up from reference TRBV28 and TRBJ2-1, is DVKVTQSSRYLVKRTGEKVFLECVQDMDHENMFWYRQDPGLGLRLIYFSYDVKMKEKGDIPEGYSVSREKKERFSLILESASTNQTSMYLCASSLVSGGGNEQFFGPGTRLTVL.

V gene TRBV9 combines with J gene TRBJ2-3, with 14 bases aligning to TRBD2. The CDR3 runs 18 residues. The germline V gene has CDR1 SGDLS and CDR2 YYNGEE. V shed 3 bases, J shed 2 bases, and the junction held 8 bases outside the gene matches. Written as DNA, the CDR3 is TGTGCCAGCAGCGGAGGACTAGCGGGGGGCCTCCTCACAGATACGCAGTATTTT. It translates to CASSGGLAGGLLTDTQYF.

This chain joins TRBV4-2 and TRBJ2-7; D is unresolved. The length of the CDR3 is 11 residues. Germline CDR1 LGHNA, CDR2 YNFKEQ. V was clipped by 1 base and J by 5 bases, with 3 bases between them. For the CDR3, the DNA is TGTGCCAGCAGCCAAGTAAACGAGCAGTACTTC. This sequence encodes CASSQVNEQYF.

This clone has a handful of counts. The genes are TRBV6-6 and TRBJ1-3; D gene unclear. Germline V gene lookup returns CDR1 MNHNY and CDR2 SVGAGI (reference sequence). Trimming pared 0 bases from V and 3 bases from J, leaving 9 bases between. The CDR3 covers 15 residues. The CDR3 DNA is TGTGCCAGCAGTTACTCAGGTCTGAATGGAAACACCATATATTTT. Amino acid sequence: CASSYSGLNGNTIYF.

In its sample, this clone was seen once. The chain has TRBV10-3 and TRBJ1-4; the D gene is possibly TRBD1 (6 bases). The CDR3 is 15 residues long. The germline V and J ends were trimmed by 10 bases and 7 bases, with 22 bases remaining between them. Germline V gene data show CDR1 as ENHRY and CDR2 as SYGVKD. The CDR3 DNA reads TGTGCCAGCAGCGTACAGGGTTTGCTTACTGAAAAACTGTTTTTT. Translating it yields CASSVQGLLTEKLFF.

In regard to this clone: Distinct nucleotide sequences in the sample also encode this CDR3. The rearrangement uses TRBV11-2 and TRBJ2-5, with 8 nucleotides matching TRBD2. The CDR3 extends over 14 amino acids. Germline CDR1 SGHAT, CDR2 FQNNGV. V trimming: 3 bases; J trimming: 2 bases; junction bases outside the gene matches: 2. This chain's CDR3 is CASSLLAGQETQYF. The CDR3 nucleotides read TGTGCCAGCAGCTTGTTAGCGGGGCAAGAGACCCAGTACTTC.

This clone was detected only a few times. In nucleotides, the CDR3 is TGTGCCAGTAGTATCCTGTATTTTAACACTGAAGCTTTCTTT. This translates into CASSILYFNTEAFF. J is TRBJ1-1 and V is TRBV19; D call uncertain. Trimming stripped 3 bases from V and 2 bases from J, with 10 bases between. Germline V CDR1 and CDR2: LNHDA, SQIVND (reference sequence). The CDR3 is 14 residues long.

A single count supports this clone. The chain carries TRBV4-3 and TRBJ1-2; D uncertain. Germline V gene sequence: CDR1 LGHNA, CDR2 YSLEER. The CDR3 spans 13 residues. Deletions cut 1 base from V and 4 bases from J, with 7 bases between. This CDR3 is CASSQGPGYGYTF. The DNA for the CDR3 is TGCGCCAGCAGCCAAGGTCCAGGCTATGGCTACACCTTC.

V is TRBV18 and J is TRBJ2-1; the match to TRBD1 covers 9 bases. The trim removed 0 bases at V and 4 bases at J, leaving 1 base unmatched. The CDR3 is made up of 15 amino acids. The germline V gene has CDR1 KGHSH and CDR2 LQKENI. The CDR3 reads CASSPPGTGYNEQFF. The CDR3 DNA is TGTGCCAGCTCACCACCCGGGACAGGGTACAATGAGCAGTTCTTC.

The chain carries TRBV4-1 and TRBJ1-1; D is unresolved. The germline CDR1 and CDR2 sequences are MGHRA and YSYEKL. This CDR3 has 13 amino acids. V dropped 0 bases and J dropped 9 bases, with 11 bases sitting between them. The CDR3 loop is CASSQEYQVKAFF. DNA of the CDR3: TGCGCCAGCAGCCAAGAGTATCAGGTGAAAGCTTTCTTT.

The CDR3 DNA reads as TGCGCCAGCAGCTCGTGGGGGGCCCAGAACACTGAAGCTTTCTTT. It translates to CASSSWGAQNTEAFF. V usage is TRBV5-1 and J usage is TRBJ1-1, with D possibly matching TRBD1 (6 bases). Trimming left V 3 bases short and J 1 base short, with 13 bases between. The CDR3 is made up of 15 amino acids. CDR1 and CDR2 (germline): SGHRS, YFSETQ. The variable domain in full, completed from reference TRBV5-1 and TRBJ1-1, reads KAGVTQTPRYLIKTRGQQVTLSCSPISGHRSVSWYQQTPGQGLQFLFEYFSETQRNKGNFPGRFSGRQFSNSRSEMNVSTLELGDSALYLCASSSWGAQNTEAFFGQGTRLTVV.

This chain joins TRBV18 and TRBJ2-7; 11 nucleotides match TRBD2. Germline V gene sequence: CDR1 KGHSH, CDR2 LQKENI. The CDR3 spans 16 residues. Germline trimming cut 6 bases from V and 2 bases from J; bases unmatched to any gene: 9. The CDR3 coding sequence is TGTGCCAGCTCGCCCCGACTAGCGGGGCCTACCTACGAGCAGTACTTC. As protein: CASSPRLAGPTYEQYF.

The chain joins TRBV7-9 to TRBJ2-5; D not resolved. V dropped 5 bases and J dropped 5 bases, with 6 bases sitting between them. The CDR3 extends over 11 amino acids. Germline V CDR1 and CDR2: SEHNR, FQNEAQ (reference sequence). In nucleotides, the CDR3 is TGTGCCAGCAGCACACTCGAGACCCAGTACTTC. Protein product: CASSTLETQYF.

The chain links TRBV28 to TRBJ1-2; the D gene is possibly TRBD1 (6 bases). Germline V gives CDR1 MDHEN, CDR2 SYDVKM. Trimming stripped 3 bases from V and 4 bases from J, with 24 bases between. The CDR3 totals 18 residues. The CDR3 is CASSFGGSSTASSYGYTF. CDR3 nucleotide sequence: TGTGCCAGCAGTTTTGGGGGCTCCTCGACTGCATCTAGCTATGGCTACACCTTC.

The chain is built from TRBV6-5 and TRBJ1-2; 7 positions match TRBD1. Trimming cost V 4 bases and J 8 bases; bases outside gene matches: 10. Looked up from germline, CDR1 is MNHEY and CDR2 is SVGAGI. CDR3 size: 14 residues. The CDR3 sequence: CASSSPGTENGYTF. CDR3 nucleotide sequence: TGTGCCAGCAGTTCCCCCGGGACAGAGAACGGCTACACCTTC.

For this clone: A junction boundary mismatches the germline segment, possibly from a read error. The chain joins TRBV30 to TRBJ1-1; no firm D call. CDR3 size: 13 residues. Per germline, CDR1 GTSNPN and CDR2 SVGIG (reference sequence). CDR3 sequence: CASRSRVHTEVFF. The CDR3 DNA sequence: TGTGCCTCTAGGAGTAGGGTCCACACTGAAGTTTTCTTT.

The gene calls are TRBV4-2 and TRBJ2-3; D perhaps matches TRBD2 (5 bases). The V and J ends lost 1 base and 2 bases respectively, with 13 bases between them. The length of the CDR3 is 16 residues. In germline, CDR1 is LGHNA, CDR2 YNFKEQ. CDR3 bases: TGTGCCAGCAGCCAAGGAGGGTCGACTTTCACAGATACGCAGTATTTT. Protein sequence: CASSQGGSTFTDTQYF.

CDR3 nucleotides: TGTGCCAGCAGAACCGGACAGGCGGCGGATTCACCCCTCCACTTT. It encodes CASRTGQAADSPLHF. The rearrangement uses TRBV9 and TRBJ1-6; TRBD1 aligns across 7 bases. The CDR3 covers 15 residues. Per germline, CDR1 SGDLS and CDR2 YYNGEE. The V gene end was trimmed by 5 bases and the J gene end by 8 bases; junction bases not matched to a gene: 10.

The chain joins TRBV5-6 to TRBJ2-1; 10 bases line up with TRBD2. This CDR3 is 15 amino acids long. Losses at the gene ends were 2 bases for V and 4 bases for J; bases not matched to a gene: 3. Germline CDR1 reads SGHDT; CDR2 reads YYEEEE. CDR3 residues: CASSFSGGNYNEQFF. The CDR3 coding sequence is TGTGCCAGCAGCTTTAGCGGGGGGAATTACAATGAGCAGTTCTTC.

V gene TRBV9 combines with J gene TRBJ2-3; 11 bases fit TRBD2. The germline CDR1 and CDR2 sequences are SGDLS and YYNGEE. This CDR3 is built from 18 residues. V lost 4 bases and J lost 2; bases outside the gene matches: 12. The CDR3 region has the DNA TGTGCCAGCAGCCCTCAAAGAGGGACTAGCGGCGTCACAGATACGCAGTATTTT. It is translated as CASSPQRGTSGVTDTQYF.

The V call is TRBV9, the J call TRBJ2-1; 7 bases are a match to TRBD2. Looked up from germline, CDR1 is SGDLS and CDR2 is YYNGEE. V lost 0 bases, J lost 8 bases, and 8 bases stayed unmatched. This CDR3 is 15 amino acids long. CDR3 nucleotides: TGTGCCAGCAGCGTAGTGAAGGGAGGGGTGGATGAGCAGTTCTTC. Its protein is CASSVVKGGVDEQFF.

In its sample, this clone was seen a few times. This chain joins TRBV30 and TRBJ2-7, with TRBD1 identical over 9 bases. The germline V gene encodes CDR1 GTSNPN and CDR2 SVGIG (reference sequence). The CDR3 sequence is 15 residues long. J was trimmed by 6 bases and V by 0 bases; bases with no gene match: 9. The CDR3 protein is CAWSVLGQGIPEQYF. Written as DNA, the CDR3 is TGTGCCTGGAGTGTTCTGGGACAGGGTATTCCCGAGCAGTACTTC.

The J gene is TRBJ2-7, the V gene TRBV25-1; D gene uncertain. V gave up 4 bases and J gave up 4 bases, with 8 bases separating them. Germline V gene lookup returns CDR1 MGHDK and CDR2 SYGVNS. This CDR3 contains 12 residues. CDR3 protein: CASSAPTYEQYF. In DNA form, the CDR3 reads TGTGCCAGCAGTGCCCCGACGTACGAGCAGTACTTC.

The chain carries TRBV5-4 and TRBJ1-1; 7 positions match TRBD1. CDR1 and CDR2 from the germline V gene are SGHNT and YYREEE (reference sequence). The CDR3 has 13 residues. The trim removed 0 bases at V and 8 bases at J, leaving 4 bases unmatched. The CDR3 nucleotides are TGTGCCAGCAGCTTGGAAGGGGGCGCCGAAGCTTTCTTT. Translation: CASSLEGGAEAFF.